These 16 T cell receptor beta chains originate from one sample sequenced in a study of beta chain features in type 1 diabetes. Whole-study findings and limits: Type 1 diabetes patients had TCRB CDR3s that were shorter (moderately but significantly so) in all four CD4+ subsets.

The antigens these receptors bind are not known. The investigators reverse transcribed all of the isolated RNA, so they sequenced expressed TCRB transcripts. Data came from immunoSEQ multiplex PCR; TCRdb stores just in-frame clones and leaves some out. This table has approximately 170,000 clones, roughly 65% appearing once. The source material was naive CD4+ T cells from blood. The receptor source for this set is a man younger than 45 with type 1 diabetes.

This clone has a handful of counts. The gene calls are TRBV29-1 and TRBJ2-3, with 11 bases matching TRBD2. The CDR3 runs to 13 residues. CDR1 and CDR2 from the germline V gene are SQVTM and ANQGSEA. With V trimmed by 7 bases and J by 4 bases, 4 bases remained unmatched. Here the CDR3 reads CSGGTSGADTQYF. The CDR3 DNA sequence: TGCAGCGGGGGGACTAGCGGCGCAGATACGCAGTATTTT.

With regard to this clone: In the same sample, other DNA sequences code for this CDR3. The chain employs TRBV29-1 and TRBJ2-2, with D hard to call. Germline lookup yields CDR1 SQVTM and CDR2 ANQGSEA. V shed 7 bases and J shed 1 base, with 4 bases lying between them. The CDR3 totals 11 residues. CDR3 DNA: TGCAGCGCTGAGAACACCGGGGAGCTGTTTTTT. As protein: CSAENTGELFF.

This clone was seen a handful of times. The rearrangement links TRBV29-1 to TRBJ2-7; D is perhaps TRBD1 (6 bases). Trimming left V 1 base short and J 6 bases short, with 19 bases between. The CDR3 sequence is 15 residues long. Germline assignment: CDR1 SQVTM and CDR2 ANQGSEA. CDR3: CSVEVLWGPEVEQYF. The CDR3 bases are TGCAGCGTTGAAGTCTTATGGGGGCCTGAGGTCGAGCAGTACTTC.

CDR3 amino acids: CASSQDHTAPNEKLFF. As DNA, the CDR3 is TGCGCCAGCAGCCAGGATCACACGGCACCTAATGAAAAACTGTTTTTT. The V call is TRBV4-3, the J call TRBJ1-4; D is unclear. This CDR3 has 16 amino acids. V was pared by 3 bases and J by 3 bases, with 14 bases between. Germline V gives CDR1 LGHNA, CDR2 YSLEER.

The chain joins TRBV18 to TRBJ2-7; 8 bases are shared with TRBD1. The CDR3 spans 15 residues. The germline V gene has CDR1 KGHSH and CDR2 LQKENI. V lost 3 bases and J lost 0; bases outside the gene matches: 4. CDR3 protein: CASSPGQVTSYEQYF. The CDR3 DNA is TGTGCCAGCTCACCGGGACAGGTAACCTCCTACGAGCAGTACTTC.

This clone was picked up a small number of times. The chain uses TRBV6-6 and TRBJ2-5; 8 nucleotides agree with TRBD1. The CDR3 spans 13 residues. Trimming cost V 6 bases and J 5 bases; bases outside gene matches: 5. Germline loops: CDR1 MNHNY, CDR2 SVGAGI (reference sequence). The CDR3 bases are TGTGCCAGCAGACCAGGGGGCCCGGAGACCCAGTACTTC. It yields the protein CASRPGGPETQYF.

The V call is TRBV6-5, the J call TRBJ2-5; TRBD1 might be the D (6 bases). This CDR3 is 15 amino acids long. Germline CDR1 and CDR2: MNHEY and SVGAGI. V gave up 5 bases and J gave up 3 bases, with 16 bases separating them. The CDR3 here is CASSPSWTAEETQYF. The CDR3 DNA sequence: TGTGCCAGCAGTCCTAGTTGGACAGCCGAAGAGACCCAGTACTTC.

This clone appeared a few times. J is TRBJ2-3 and V is TRBV14; 8 nucleotides align to TRBD2. This CDR3 spans 14 amino acids. Unmatched junction bases numbered 7, after V lost 6 bases and J lost 5 bases. Germline values: CDR1 SGHDN, CDR2 FVKESK. CDR3 coding DNA: TGTGCCAGCAGAAGCGGGGGATCGGGAGATACGCAGTATTTT. This translates into CASRSGGSGDTQYF.

The rearrangement uses TRBV14 and TRBJ1-4; D not resolved. The CDR3 has 13 residues. CDR1 is SGHDN and CDR2 is FVKESK in the germline V gene. Trimming cost V 4 bases and J 5 bases, with 8 bases left between them. The DNA of the CDR3 is TGTGCCAGCAGCCGCGGGTTCAATGAAAAACTGTTTTTT. Translated: CASSRGFNEKLFF.

This clone was detected only a few times. The chain joins TRBV29-1 to TRBJ2-1, with 7 bases that match TRBD1. The CDR3 loop spans 18 amino acids. The trim removed 8 bases at V and 9 bases at J, leaving 28 bases unmatched. In germline, CDR1 is SQVTM, CDR2 ANQGSEA. CDR3 in DNA: TGCAGCTCCGATCTGCCCCTCGAATCAAGGGGGCTTTCCCCTGAGCAGTTCTTC. Translating gives CSSDLPLESRGLSPEQFF.

The chain is built from TRBV29-1 and TRBJ1-2; 7 bases align to TRBD1. Germline CDR1 reads SQVTM; CDR2 reads ANQGSEA. With V trimmed by 4 bases and J by 7 bases, 6 bases remained unmatched. This CDR3 has 12 amino acids. The CDR3, as DNA: TGCAGCGTTGTAGGGGGCGCATTTGGCTACACCTTC. Translation gives CSVVGGAFGYTF.

There are a few counts of this clone. V usage is TRBV29-1 and J usage is TRBJ1-2; TRBD1 aligns across 8 bases. The CDR3 loop spans 13 amino acids. CDR1 is SQVTM and CDR2 is ANQGSEA in the germline V gene. Trimming removed 1 base from V and 8 bases from J; junction bases left unmatched: 6. The CDR3 reads CSVEGRTGLGYTF. CDR3 DNA sequence: TGCAGCGTTGAAGGTCGGACAGGGCTCGGCTACACCTTC.

This clone was counted a few times. This rearrangement joins TRBV30 to TRBJ1-5, with D unclear. The germline V gene encodes CDR1 GTSNPN and CDR2 SVGIG (reference sequence). The CDR3 runs 14 residues. V lost 2 bases, J lost 3 bases, and 11 bases lay in between. CDR3: CAWSSLAVNQPQHF. Written as DNA, the CDR3 is TGTGCCTGGAGTAGCTTGGCAGTCAATCAGCCCCAGCATTTT.

This clone was observed a single time. This chain joins TRBV7-2 and TRBJ2-4; D perhaps matches TRBD2 (5 bases). With 2 bases removed from V and 10 bases from J, the gap between germline ends came to 12 bases. This CDR3 is built from 13 residues. Germline values: CDR1 SGHTA, CDR2 FQGNSA. DNA for the CDR3: TGTGCCAGCAGCTTAACGGGGAAGAGGATTCAGTACTTC. Protein product: CASSLTGKRIQYF.

This clone has more than one count but fewer than ten. V and J are TRBV7-2 and TRBJ1-3; D is unresolved. V was cut by 2 bases and J by 4 bases, with 3 bases left in between. This CDR3 has 12 amino acids. Germline V gives CDR1 SGHTA, CDR2 FQGNSA. The CDR3 loop is CASSLRGNTIYF. DNA of the CDR3: TGTGCCAGCAGCTTACGGGGAAACACCATATATTTT.

This clone has only a few counts. The V call is TRBV11-2, the J call TRBJ2-1; no clear D gene. There are 14 residues in the CDR3. Germline V lookup: CDR1 SGHAT, CDR2 FQNNGV. Deletions cut 5 bases from V and 7 bases from J, with 15 bases between. The CDR3 protein is CASSPIGSLNEQFF. CDR3 coding DNA: TGTGCCAGCAGCCCAATTGGTAGTCTGAATGAGCAGTTCTTC.